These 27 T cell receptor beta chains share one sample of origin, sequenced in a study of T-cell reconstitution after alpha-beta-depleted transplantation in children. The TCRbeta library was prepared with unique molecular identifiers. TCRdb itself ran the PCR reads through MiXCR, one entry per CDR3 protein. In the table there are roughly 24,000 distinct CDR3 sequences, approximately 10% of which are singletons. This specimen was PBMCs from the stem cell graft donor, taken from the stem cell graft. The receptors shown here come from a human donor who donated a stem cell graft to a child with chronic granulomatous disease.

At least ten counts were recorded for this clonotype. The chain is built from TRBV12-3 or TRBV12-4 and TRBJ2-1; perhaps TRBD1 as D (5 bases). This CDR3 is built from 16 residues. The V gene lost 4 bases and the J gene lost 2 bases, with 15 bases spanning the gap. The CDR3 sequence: CASSWPQGPTYNEQFF. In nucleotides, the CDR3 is TGTGCCAGCAGTTGGCCCCAGGGTCCGACCTACAATGAGCAGTTCTTC.

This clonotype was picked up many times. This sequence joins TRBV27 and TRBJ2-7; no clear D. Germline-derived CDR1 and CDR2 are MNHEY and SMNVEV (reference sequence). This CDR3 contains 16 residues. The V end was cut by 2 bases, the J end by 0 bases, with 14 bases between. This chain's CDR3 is CASSLGPHYRSYEQYF. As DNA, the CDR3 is TGTGCCAGCAGTTTAGGGCCCCACTATCGCTCCTACGAGCAGTACTTC.

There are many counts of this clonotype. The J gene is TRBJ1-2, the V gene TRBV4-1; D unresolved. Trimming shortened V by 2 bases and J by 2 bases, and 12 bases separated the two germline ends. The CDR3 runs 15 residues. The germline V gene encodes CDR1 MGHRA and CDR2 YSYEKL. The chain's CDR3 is CASSQPWARNYGYTF. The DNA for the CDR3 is TGCGCCAGCAGCCAACCCTGGGCGAGGAACTATGGCTACACCTTC.

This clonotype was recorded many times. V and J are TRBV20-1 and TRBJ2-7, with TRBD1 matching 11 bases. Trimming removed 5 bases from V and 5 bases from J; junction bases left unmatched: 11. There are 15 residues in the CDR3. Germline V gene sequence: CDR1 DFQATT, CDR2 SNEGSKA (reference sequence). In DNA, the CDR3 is TGCAGTGCTGACACGGGACAGGGGGTGACAAACGAGCAGTACTTC. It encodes CSADTGQGVTNEQYF.

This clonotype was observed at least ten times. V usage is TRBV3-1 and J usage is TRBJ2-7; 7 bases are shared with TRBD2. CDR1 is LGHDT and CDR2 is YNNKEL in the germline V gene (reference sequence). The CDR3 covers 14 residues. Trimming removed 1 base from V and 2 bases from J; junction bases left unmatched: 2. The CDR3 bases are TGTGCCAGCAGCCAAGTCGGACTAGCCTACGAGCAGTACTTC. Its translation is CASSQVGLAYEQYF.

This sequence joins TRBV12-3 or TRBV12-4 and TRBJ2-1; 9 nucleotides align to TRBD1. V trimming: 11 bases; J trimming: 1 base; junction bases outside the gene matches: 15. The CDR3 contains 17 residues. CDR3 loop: CAFCPGTGFGSYNEQFF. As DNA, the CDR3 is TGTGCCTTCTGTCCCGGGACAGGGTTCGGATCCTACAATGAGCAGTTCTTC.

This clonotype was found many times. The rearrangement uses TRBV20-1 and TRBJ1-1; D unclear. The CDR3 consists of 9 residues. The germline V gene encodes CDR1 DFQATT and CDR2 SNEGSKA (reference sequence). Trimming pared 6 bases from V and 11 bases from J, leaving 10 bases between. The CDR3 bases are TGCAGTGCCCCAGTTCTGGCTTTCTTT. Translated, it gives CSAPVLAFF.

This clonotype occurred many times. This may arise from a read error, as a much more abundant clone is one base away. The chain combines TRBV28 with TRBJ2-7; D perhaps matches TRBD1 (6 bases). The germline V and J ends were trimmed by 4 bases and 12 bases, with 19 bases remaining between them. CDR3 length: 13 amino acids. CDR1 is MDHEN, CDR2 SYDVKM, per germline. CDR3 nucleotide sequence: TGTGCCAGCAGTTACCCATCGACAGGACGGATGTACTTC. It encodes CASSYPSTGRMYF. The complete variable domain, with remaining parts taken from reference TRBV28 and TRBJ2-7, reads DVKVTQSSRYLVKRTGEKVFLECVQDMDHENMFWYRQDPGLGLRLIYFSYDVKMKEKGDIPEGYSVSREKKERFSLILESASTNQTSMYLCASSYPSTGRMYFGPGTRLTVT.

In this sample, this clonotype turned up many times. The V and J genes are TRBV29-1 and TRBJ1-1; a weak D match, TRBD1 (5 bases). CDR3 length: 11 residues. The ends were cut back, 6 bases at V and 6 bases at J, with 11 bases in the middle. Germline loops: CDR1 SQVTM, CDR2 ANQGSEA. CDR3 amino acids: CSVGRGAEAFF. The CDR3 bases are TGCAGCGTCGGGAGGGGAGCTGAAGCTTTCTTT.

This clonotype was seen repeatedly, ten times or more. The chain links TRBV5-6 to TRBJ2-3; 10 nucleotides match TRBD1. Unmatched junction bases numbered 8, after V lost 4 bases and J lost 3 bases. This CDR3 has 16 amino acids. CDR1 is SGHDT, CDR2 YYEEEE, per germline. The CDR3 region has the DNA TGTGCCAGCAGCAACCCGGGACAGGGGAGGACAGATACGCAGTATTTT. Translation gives CASSNPGQGRTDTQYF.

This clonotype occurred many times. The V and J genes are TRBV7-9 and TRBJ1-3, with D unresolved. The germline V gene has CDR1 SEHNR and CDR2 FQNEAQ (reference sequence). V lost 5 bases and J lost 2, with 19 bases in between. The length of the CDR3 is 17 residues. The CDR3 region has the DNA TGTGCCAGCAGCCCCTGGACGGCGGCCCTAACTGGAAACACCATATATTTT. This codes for CASSPWTAALTGNTIYF.

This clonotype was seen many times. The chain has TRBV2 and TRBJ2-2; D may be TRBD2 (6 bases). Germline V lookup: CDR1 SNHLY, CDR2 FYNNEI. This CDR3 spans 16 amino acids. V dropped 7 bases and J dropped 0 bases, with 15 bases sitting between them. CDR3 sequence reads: CASTARAGTNTGELFF. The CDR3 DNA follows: TGTGCCAGCACAGCACGTGCGGGAACGAACACCGGGGAGCTGTTTTTT.

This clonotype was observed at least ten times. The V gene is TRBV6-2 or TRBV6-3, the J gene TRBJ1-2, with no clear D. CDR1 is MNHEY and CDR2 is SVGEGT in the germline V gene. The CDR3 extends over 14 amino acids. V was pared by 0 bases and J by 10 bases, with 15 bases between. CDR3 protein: CASSYSWGRLPYTF. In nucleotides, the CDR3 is TGTGCCAGCAGTTACTCGTGGGGAAGATTGCCCTACACCTTC.

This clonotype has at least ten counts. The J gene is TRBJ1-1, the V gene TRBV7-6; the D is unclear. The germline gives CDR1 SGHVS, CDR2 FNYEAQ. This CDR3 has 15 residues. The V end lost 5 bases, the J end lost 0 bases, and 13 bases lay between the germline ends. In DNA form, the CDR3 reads TGTGCCAGCAGCCCCCTGACGGAAATGAACACTGAAGCTTTCTTT. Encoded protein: CASSPLTEMNTEAFF. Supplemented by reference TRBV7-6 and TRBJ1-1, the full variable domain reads GAGVSQSPRYKVTKRGQDVALRCDPISGHVSLYWYRQALGQGPEFLTYFNYEAQQDKSGLPNDRFSAERPEGSISTLTIQRTEQRDSAMYRCASSPLTEMNTEAFFGQGTRLTVV.

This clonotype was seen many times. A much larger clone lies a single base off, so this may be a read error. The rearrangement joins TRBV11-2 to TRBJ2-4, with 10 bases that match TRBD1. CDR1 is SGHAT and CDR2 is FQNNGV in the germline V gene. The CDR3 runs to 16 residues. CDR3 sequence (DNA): TGTGCCAGCAGGGGACAGGGGATGGTATCCAAAAACAGTCAGTACTTC. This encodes CASRGQGMVSKNSQYF.

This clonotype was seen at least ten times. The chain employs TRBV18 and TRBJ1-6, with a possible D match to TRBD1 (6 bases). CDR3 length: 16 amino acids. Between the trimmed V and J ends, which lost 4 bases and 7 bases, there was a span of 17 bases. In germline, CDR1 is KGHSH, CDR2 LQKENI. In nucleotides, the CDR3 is TGTGCCAGCTCACAGCTACCGGGACAAATAAATTCACCCCTCCACTTT. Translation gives CASSQLPGQINSPLHF.

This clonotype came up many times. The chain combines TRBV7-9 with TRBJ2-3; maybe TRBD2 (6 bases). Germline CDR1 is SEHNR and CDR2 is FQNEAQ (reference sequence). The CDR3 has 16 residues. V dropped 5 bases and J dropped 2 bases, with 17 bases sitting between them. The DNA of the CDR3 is TGTGCCAGCAGCCCCTACCCTAGCGATGACACAGATACGCAGTATTTT. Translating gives CASSPYPSDDTDTQYF. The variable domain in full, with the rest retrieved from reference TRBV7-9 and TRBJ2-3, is DTGVSQNPRHKITKRGQNVTFRCDPISEHNRLYWYRQTLGQGPEFLTYFQNEAQLEKSRLLSDRFSAERPKGSFSTLEIQRTEQGDSAMYLCASSPYPSDDTDTQYFGPGTRLTVL.

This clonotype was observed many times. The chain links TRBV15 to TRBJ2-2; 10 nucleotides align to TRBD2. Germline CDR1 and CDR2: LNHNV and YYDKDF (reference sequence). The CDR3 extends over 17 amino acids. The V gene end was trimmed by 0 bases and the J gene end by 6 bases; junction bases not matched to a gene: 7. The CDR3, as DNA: TGTGCCACCAGCAGAGATTTGCCTAGCGGGAGCTCCGGGGAGCTGTTTTTT. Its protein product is CATSRDLPSGSSGELFF.

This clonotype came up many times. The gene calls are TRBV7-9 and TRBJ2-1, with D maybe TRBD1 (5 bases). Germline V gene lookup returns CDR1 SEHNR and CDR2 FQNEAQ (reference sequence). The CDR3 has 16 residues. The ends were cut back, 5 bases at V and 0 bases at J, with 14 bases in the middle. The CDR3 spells CASSPSVQGSYNEQFF. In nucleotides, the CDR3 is TGTGCCAGCAGCCCTTCGGTCCAGGGCTCCTACAATGAGCAGTTCTTC.

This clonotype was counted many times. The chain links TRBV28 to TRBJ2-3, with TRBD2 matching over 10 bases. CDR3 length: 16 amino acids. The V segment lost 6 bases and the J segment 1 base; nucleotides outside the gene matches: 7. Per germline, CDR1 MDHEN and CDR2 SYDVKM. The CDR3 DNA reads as TGTGCCAGCAGCCGTCTAGCGGGAGTGGGCACAGATACGCAGTATTTT. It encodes CASSRLAGVGTDTQYF.

The CDR3 sequence is CASSLVRTNQETQYF. CDR3 DNA sequence: TGTGCCAGCAGCTTAGTGCGGACAAACCAAGAGACCCAGTACTTC. The chain carries TRBV7-2 and TRBJ2-5, with D possibly being TRBD1 (5 bases). V was cut by 1 base and J by 0 bases, with 9 bases left in between. Germline V gene data show CDR1 as SGHTA and CDR2 as FQGNSA. This CDR3 is 15 amino acids long.

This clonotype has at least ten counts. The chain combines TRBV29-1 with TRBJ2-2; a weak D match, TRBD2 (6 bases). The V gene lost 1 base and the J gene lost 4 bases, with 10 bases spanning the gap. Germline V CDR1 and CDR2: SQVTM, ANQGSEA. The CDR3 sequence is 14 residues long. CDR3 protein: CSVEGGAGTGELFF. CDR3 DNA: TGCAGCGTTGAAGGGGGAGCGGGCACCGGGGAGCTGTTTTTT.

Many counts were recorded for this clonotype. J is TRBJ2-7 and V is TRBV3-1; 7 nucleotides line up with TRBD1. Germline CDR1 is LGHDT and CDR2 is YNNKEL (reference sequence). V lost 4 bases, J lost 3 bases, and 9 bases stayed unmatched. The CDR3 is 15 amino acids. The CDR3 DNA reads TGTGCCAGCAGCCTTGTTTACGGGACAGTCTACGAGCAGTACTTC. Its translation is CASSLVYGTVYEQYF.

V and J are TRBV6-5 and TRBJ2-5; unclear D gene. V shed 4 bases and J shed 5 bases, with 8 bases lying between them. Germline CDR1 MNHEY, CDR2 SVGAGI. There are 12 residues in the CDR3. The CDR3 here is CASSSPGETQYF. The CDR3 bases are TGTGCCAGCAGTTCCCCGGGTGAGACCCAGTACTTC.

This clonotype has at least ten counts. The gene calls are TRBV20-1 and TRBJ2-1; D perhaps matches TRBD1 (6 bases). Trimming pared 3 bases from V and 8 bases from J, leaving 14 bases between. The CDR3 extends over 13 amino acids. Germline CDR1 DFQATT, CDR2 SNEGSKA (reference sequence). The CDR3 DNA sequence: TGCAGTGCTAGTTTAACAGGGCGCGATGAGCAGTTCTTC. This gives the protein CSASLTGRDEQFF.

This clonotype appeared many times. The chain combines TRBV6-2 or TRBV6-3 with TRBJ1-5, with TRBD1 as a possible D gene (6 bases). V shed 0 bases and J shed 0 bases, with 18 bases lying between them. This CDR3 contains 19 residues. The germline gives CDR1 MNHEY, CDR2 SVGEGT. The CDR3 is CASSYSGETGDYSNQPQHF. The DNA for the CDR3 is TGTGCCAGCAGTTACTCCGGCGAGACAGGAGATTATAGCAATCAGCCCCAGCATTTT.

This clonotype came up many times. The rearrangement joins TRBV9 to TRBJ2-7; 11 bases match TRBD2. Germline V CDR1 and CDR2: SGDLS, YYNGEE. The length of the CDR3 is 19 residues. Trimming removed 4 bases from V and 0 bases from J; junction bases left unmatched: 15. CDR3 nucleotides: TGTGCCAGCAGCCCACAGCCGGGACTAGCGGCAAAGCACTCCTACGAGCAGTACTTC. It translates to CASSPQPGLAAKHSYEQYF. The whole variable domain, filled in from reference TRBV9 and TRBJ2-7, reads DSGVTQTPKHLITATGQRVTLRCSPRSGDLSVYWYQQSLDQGLQFLIQYYNGEERAKGNILERFSAQQFPDLHSELNLSSLELGDSALYFCASSPQPGLAAKHSYEQYFGPGTRLTVT.